This T cell receptor (beta chain) was recovered during a study of T cell responses to AZD1222 COVID-19 vaccine. Study-wide results and limits: Seropositivity was recorded at baseline in only 6 or 7 AZD1222 recipients. Once two AZD1222 doses were given, Spike-specific TCR breadth and depth went up. Vaccine-related CD4 TCRs covered spike, predominating at 160-218 and 743-854. Clonal diversity was possibly underestimated, and the donors were mostly white British, with more females.

The protocol was immunoSEQ multiplex PCR, while the TCRdb copy is restricted to in-frame clones and leaves out a portion. This table holds 100,000 to 150,000 clones, around 89% found once. Comments on this clone: Antigen specificity is unknown.

V was clipped by 1 base and J by 8 bases, with 17 bases between them. CDR3 length equals 16 residues. From germline, CDR1 is SGHTA and CDR2 FQGNSA. The chain recombines TRBV7-2 with TRBJ1-4, with a possible D match to TRBD1 (5 bases). Specimen: peripheral blood, collected on day 0 of AZD1222 vaccination. This clonotype was obtained from an adult in good health. DNA for the CDR3: TGTGCCAGCAGCTTAGGGGACCTCCTCAGTGGGGAAAAACTGTTTTTT. Amino acids: CASSLGDLLSGEKLFF.